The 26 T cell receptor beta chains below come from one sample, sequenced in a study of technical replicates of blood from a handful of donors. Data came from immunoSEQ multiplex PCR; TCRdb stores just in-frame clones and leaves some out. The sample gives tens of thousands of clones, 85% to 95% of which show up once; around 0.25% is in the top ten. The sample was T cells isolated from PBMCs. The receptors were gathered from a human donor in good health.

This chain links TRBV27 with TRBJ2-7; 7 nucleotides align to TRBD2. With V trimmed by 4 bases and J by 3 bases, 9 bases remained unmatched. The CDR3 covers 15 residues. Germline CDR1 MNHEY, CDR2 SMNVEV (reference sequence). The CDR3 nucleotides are TGTGCCAGCAGTTCCCTCGGGGAGGGGCTCTACGAGCAGTACTTC. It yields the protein CASSSLGEGLYEQYF.

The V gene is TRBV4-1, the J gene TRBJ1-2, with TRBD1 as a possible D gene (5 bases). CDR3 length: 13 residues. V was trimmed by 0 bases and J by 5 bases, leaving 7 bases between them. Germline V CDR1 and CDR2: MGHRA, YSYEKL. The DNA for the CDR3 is TGCGCCAGCAGCCAAGAAGCAGGGTATGGCTACACCTTC. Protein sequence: CASSQEAGYGYTF.

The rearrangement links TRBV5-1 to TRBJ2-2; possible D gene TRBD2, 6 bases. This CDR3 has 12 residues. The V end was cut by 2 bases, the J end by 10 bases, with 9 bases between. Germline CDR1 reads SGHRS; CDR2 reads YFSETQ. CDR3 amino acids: CASSLMREELFF. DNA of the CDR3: TGCGCCAGCAGCTTAATGCGGGAGGAGCTGTTTTTT.

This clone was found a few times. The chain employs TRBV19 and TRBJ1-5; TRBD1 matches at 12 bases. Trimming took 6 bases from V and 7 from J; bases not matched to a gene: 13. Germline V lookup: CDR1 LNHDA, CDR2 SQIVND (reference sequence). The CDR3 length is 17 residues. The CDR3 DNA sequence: TGTGCCAGTAGACCGGGACAGGGGGCCTATTCGGGACAGCCCCAGCATTTT. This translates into CASRPGQGAYSGQPQHF.

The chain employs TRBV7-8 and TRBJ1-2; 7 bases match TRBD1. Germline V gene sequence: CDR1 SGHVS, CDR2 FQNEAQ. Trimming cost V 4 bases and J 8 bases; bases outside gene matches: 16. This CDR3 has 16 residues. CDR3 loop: CASSSPSRLTGDGYTF. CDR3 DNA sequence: TGTGCCAGCAGCTCACCAAGCCGTCTAACAGGGGACGGCTACACCTTC.

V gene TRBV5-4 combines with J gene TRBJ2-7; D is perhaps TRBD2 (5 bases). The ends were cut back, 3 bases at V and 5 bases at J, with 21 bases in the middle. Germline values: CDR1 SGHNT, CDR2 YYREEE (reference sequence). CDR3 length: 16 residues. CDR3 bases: TGTGCCAGCAGCTCGTCACTAGACATAGGCAACAACGAGCAGTACTTC. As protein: CASSSSLDIGNNEQYF.

The CDR3 nucleotides are TGTGCCACCAATACGGGACTGAGAGGACCCGAGCAGTACTTC. It translates to CATNTGLRGPEQYF. The rearrangement joins TRBV15 to TRBJ2-7, with D perhaps TRBD2 (6 bases). Per germline, CDR1 LNHNV and CDR2 YYDKDF (reference sequence). The CDR3 is 14 amino acids. V was pared by 7 bases and J by 6 bases, with 19 bases between.

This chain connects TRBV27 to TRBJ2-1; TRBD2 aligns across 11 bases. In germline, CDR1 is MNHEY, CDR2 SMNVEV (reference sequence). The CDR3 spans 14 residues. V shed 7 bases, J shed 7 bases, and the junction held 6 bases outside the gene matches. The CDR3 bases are TGTGCCAGCAAGTTAGCGGGAGGGCCAAATGAGCAGTTCTTC. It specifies CASKLAGGPNEQFF.

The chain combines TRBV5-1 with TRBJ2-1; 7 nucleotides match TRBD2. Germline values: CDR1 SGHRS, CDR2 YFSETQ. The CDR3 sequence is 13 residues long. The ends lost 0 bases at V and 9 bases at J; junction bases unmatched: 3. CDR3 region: CASSLGGGGEQFF. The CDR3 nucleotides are TGCGCCAGCAGCTTGGGCGGGGGAGGTGAGCAGTTCTTC.

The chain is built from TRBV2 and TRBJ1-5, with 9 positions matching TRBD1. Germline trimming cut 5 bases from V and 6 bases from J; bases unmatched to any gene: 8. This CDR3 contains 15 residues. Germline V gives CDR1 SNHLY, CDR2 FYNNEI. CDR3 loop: CASSLDRGRGQPQHF. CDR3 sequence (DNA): TGTGCCAGCAGTCTGGACAGGGGACGGGGTCAGCCCCAGCATTTT.

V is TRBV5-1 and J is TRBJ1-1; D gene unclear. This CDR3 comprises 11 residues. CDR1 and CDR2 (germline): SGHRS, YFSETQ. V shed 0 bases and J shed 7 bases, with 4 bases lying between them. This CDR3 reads CASSLAGEAFF. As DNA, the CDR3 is TGCGCCAGCAGCTTGGCAGGTGAAGCTTTCTTT.

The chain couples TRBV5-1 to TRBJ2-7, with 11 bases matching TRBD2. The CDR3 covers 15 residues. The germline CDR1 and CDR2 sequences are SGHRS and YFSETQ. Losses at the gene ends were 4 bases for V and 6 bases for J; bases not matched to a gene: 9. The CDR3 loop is CASSPGLAGGAEQYF. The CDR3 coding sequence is TGCGCCAGCAGCCCTGGTCTAGCGGGGGGAGCCGAGCAGTACTTC.

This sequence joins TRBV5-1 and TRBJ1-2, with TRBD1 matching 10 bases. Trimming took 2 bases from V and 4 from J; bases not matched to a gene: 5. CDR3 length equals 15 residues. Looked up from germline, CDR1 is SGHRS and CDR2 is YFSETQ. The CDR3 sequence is CASSFAGTGAYGYTF. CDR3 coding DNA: TGCGCCAGCAGCTTTGCCGGGACAGGGGCCTATGGCTACACCTTC.

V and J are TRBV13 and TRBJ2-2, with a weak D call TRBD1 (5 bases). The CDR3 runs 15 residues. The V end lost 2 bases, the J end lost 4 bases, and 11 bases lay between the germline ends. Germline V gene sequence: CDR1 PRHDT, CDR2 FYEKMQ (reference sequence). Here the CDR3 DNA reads TGTGCCAGCAGCTTAAGCCAGGGTGGCACCGGGGAGCTGTTTTTT. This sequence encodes CASSLSQGGTGELFF.

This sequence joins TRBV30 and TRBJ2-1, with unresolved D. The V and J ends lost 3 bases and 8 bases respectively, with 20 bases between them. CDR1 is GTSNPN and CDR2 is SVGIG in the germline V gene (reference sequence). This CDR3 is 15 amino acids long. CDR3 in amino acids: CAWRAYGVTRDEQFF. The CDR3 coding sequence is TGTGCCTGGAGAGCCTACGGAGTCACTCGGGATGAGCAGTTCTTC.

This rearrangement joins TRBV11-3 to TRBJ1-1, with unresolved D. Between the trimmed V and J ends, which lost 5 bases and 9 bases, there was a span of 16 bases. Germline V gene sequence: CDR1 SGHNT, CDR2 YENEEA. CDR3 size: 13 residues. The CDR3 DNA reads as TGTGCCAGCAGCCGGGATTATCCACTGAAAGCTTTCTTT. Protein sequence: CASSRDYPLKAFF.

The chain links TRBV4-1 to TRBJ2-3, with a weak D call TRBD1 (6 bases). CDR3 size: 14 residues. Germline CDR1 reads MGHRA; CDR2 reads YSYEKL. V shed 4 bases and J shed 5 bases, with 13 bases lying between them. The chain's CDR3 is CASSLTGIEDTQYF. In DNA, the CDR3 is TGCGCCAGCAGCCTAACAGGGATCGAAGATACGCAGTATTTT.

The CDR3 protein is CASSLANQGIGELFF. CDR3 DNA sequence: TGTGCCAGCAGCTTGGCCAATCAGGGGATCGGGGAGCTGTTTTTT. The rearrangement links TRBV5-6 to TRBJ2-2; D possibly corresponds to TRBD1 (6 bases). V was pared by 0 bases and J by 7 bases, with 13 bases between. CDR1 and CDR2 (germline): SGHDT, YYEEEE. This CDR3 has 15 residues. Looking up the rest from reference TRBV5-6 and TRBJ2-2 gives the full variable domain: DAGVTQSPTHLIKTRGQQVTLRCSPKSGHDTVSWYQQALGQGPQFIFQYYEEEERQRGNFPDRFSGHQFPNYSSELNVNALLLGDSALYLCASSLANQGIGELFFGEGSRLTVL.

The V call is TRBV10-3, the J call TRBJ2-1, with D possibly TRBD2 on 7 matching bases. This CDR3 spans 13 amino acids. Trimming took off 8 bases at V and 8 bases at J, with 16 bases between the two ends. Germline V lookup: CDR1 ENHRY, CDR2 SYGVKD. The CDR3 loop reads CAIHPTGGDEQFF. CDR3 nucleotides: TGTGCCATCCACCCCACGGGGGGCGATGAGCAGTTCTTC.

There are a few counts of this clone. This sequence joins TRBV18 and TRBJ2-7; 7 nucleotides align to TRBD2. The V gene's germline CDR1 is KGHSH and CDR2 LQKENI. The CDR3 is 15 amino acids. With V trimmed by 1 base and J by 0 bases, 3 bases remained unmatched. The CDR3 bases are TGTGCCAGCTCACCACAGGGAGGGTCCTCCTACGAGCAGTACTTC. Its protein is CASSPQGGSSYEQYF.

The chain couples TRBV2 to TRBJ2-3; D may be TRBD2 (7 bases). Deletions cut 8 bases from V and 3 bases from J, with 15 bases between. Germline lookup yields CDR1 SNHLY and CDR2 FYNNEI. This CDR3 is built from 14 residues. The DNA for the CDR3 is TGTGCCAGCGCGGGGGCGCTTGAAACAGATACGCAGTATTTT. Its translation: CASAGALETDTQYF.

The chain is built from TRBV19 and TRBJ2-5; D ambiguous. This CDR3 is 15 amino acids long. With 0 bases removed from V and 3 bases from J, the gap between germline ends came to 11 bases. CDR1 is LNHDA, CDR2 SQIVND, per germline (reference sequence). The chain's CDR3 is CASSIDPAREETQYF. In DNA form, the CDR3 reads TGTGCCAGTAGTATAGATCCGGCCCGGGAAGAGACCCAGTACTTC.

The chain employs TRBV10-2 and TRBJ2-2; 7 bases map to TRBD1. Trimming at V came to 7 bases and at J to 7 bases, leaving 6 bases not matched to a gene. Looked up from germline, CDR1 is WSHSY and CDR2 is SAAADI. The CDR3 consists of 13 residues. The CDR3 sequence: CASKNRGNGELFF. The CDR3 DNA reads TGCGCCAGCAAGAACAGGGGAAACGGGGAGCTGTTTTTT.

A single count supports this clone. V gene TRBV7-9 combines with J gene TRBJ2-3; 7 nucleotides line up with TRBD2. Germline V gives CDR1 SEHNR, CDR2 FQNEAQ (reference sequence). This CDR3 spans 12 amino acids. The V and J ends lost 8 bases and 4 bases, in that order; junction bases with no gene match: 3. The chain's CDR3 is CASGGSSDTQYF. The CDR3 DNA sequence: TGTGCCAGCGGCGGGAGTTCAGATACGCAGTATTTT.

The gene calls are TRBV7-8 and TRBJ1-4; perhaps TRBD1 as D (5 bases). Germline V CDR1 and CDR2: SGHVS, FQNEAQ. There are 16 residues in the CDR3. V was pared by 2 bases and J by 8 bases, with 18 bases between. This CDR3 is CASSLIEAQGREKLFF. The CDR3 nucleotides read TGTGCCAGCAGCTTAATAGAGGCGCAGGGTCGGGAAAAACTGTTTTTT.

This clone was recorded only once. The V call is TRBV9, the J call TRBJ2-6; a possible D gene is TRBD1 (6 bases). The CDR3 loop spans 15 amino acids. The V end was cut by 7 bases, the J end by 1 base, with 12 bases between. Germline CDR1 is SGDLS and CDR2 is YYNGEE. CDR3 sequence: CASSGGRSGANVLTF. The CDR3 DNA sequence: TGTGCCAGCTCTGGGGGCCGATCTGGGGCCAACGTCCTGACTTTC.